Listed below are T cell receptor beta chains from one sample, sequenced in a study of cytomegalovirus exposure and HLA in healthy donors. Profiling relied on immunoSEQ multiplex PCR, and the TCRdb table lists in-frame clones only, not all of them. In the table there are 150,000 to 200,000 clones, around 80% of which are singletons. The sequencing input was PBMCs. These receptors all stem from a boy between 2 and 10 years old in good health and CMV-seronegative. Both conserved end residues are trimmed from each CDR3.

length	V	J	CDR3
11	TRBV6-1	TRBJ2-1	ASWGGSYNEQF
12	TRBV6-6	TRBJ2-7	ASSARLVSYEQY
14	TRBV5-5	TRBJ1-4	ASSLGGFGTNEKLF
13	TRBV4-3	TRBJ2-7	ASSQELAGGPEQY
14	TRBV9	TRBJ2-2	ASSLNSGQGPGELF
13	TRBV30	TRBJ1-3	AWSLQGLSGNTIY
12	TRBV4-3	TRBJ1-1	ASSQDSPYTEAF
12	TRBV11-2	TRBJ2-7	ASTPERTTYEQY
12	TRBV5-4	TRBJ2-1	ASSLSGLGGEQF
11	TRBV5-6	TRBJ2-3	ASSRLGTDTQY
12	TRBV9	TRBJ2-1	ASSATSGRAKQF
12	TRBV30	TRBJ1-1	AWSVRGARTEAF
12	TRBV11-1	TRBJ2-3	ASSGAGVTDTQY
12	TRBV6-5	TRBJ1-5	ASSSRGGNQPQH
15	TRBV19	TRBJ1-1	ASSIDRGMNLNTEAF
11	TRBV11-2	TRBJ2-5	ASSFTGVETQY
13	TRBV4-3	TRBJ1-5	ASSQDWGPQSPQH
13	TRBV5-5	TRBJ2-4	ASSSPQLAKNIQY
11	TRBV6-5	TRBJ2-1	ASSLEPSGVRF
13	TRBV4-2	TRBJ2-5	ASSQARGPSETQY